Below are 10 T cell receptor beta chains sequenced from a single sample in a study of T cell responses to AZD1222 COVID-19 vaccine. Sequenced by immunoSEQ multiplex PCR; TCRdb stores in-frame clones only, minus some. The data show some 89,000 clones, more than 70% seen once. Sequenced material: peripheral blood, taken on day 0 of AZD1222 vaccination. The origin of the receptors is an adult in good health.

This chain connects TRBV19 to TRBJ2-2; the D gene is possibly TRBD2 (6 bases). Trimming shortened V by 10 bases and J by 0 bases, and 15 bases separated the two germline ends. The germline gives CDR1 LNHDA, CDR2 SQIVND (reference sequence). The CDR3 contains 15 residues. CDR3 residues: CATKLGTSNTGELFF. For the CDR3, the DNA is TGTGCCACCAAGCTCGGGACTTCGAACACCGGGGAGCTGTTTTTT.

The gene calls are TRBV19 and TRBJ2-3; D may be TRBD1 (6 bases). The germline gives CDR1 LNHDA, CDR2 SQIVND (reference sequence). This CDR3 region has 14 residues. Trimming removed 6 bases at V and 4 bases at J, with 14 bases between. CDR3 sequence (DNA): TGTGCCAGTAGCCCCTCCAGGGGAGCAGATACGCAGTATTTT. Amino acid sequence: CASSPSRGADTQYF.

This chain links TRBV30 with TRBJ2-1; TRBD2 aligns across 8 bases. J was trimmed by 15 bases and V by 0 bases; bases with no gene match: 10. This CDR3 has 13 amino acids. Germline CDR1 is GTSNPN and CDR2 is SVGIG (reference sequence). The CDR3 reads CAWSVDLAGRWFF. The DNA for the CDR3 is TGTGCCTGGAGTGTAGATTTAGCGGGAAGGTGGTTCTTC.

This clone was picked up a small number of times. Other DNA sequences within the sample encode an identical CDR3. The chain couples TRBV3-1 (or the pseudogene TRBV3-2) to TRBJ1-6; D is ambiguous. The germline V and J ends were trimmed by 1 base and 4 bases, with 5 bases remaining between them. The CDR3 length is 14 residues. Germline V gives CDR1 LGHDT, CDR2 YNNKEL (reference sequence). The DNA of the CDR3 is TGTGCCAGCAGCCAAGGGGTATATAATTCACCCCTCCACTTT. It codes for CASSQGVYNSPLHF.

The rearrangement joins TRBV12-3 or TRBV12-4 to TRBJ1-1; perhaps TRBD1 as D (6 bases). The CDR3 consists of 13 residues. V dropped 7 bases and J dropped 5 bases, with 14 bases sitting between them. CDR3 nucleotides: TGTGCCAGCAATGGCGAAGGGGGGACTGAAGCTTTCTTT. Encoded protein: CASNGEGGTEAFF.

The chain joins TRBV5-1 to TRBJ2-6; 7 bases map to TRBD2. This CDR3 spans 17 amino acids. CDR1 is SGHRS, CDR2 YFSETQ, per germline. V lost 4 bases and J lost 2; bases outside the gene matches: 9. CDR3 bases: TGCGCCAGCAGCGAGTTAGCGGGTGGGGCTGGGGCCAACGTCCTGACTTTC. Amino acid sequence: CASSELAGGAGANVLTF. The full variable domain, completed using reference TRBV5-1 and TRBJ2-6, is KAGVTQTPRYLIKTRGQQVTLSCSPISGHRSVSWYQQTPGQGLQFLFEYFSETQRNKGNFPGRFSGRQFSNSRSEMNVSTLELGDSALYLCASSELAGGAGANVLTFGAGSRLTVL.

The CDR3 bases are TGTGCCAGCAGCCAAGAGGGACAGCAGAACTATGGCTACACCTTC. Protein sequence: CASSQEGQQNYGYTF. This chain uses TRBV3-1 (or the pseudogene TRBV3-2) with TRBJ1-2, with TRBD1 matching over 7 bases. There are 15 residues in the CDR3. Germline V gene sequence: CDR1 LGHDT, CDR2 YNNKEL (reference sequence). Trimming took 0 bases from V and 2 from J; bases not matched to a gene: 3.

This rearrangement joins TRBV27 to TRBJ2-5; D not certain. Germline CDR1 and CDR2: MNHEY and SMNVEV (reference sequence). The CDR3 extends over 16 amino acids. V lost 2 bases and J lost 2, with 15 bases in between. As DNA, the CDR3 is TGTGCCAGCAGTTTAAGTTCTCCCCCCCGACAAGAGACCCAGTACTTC. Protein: CASSLSSPPRQETQYF.

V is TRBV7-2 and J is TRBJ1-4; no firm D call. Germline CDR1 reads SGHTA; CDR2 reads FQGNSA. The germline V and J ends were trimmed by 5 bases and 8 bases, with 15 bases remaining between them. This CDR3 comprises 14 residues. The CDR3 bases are TGTGCCAGCAGCCTACCGGGCCAAAGAGAAAAACTGTTTTTT. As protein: CASSLPGQREKLFF.

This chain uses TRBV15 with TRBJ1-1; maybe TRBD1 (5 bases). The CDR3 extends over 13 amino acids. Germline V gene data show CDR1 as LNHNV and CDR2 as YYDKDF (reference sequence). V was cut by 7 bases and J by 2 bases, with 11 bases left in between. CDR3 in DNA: TGTGCCACCACCCTGGGGACCAACACTGAAGCTTTCTTT. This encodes CATTLGTNTEAFF.